This T cell receptor (beta chain) stems from a study of shared clonotypes between healthy human individuals. The sequencing of unsorted PBMC DNA took place on ten immunoSEQ deep assay plates. Assay: immunoSEQ multiplex PCR; the TCRdb copy retains only in-frame clones and omits some. Among 490,000 or so clones, 70% to 85% were seen once, and the ten largest hold approximately 12%. The donor cohort consisted entirely of Caucasian adults residing in Nashville, Tennessee. This sequence originates from a woman aged 40-49 years in good health. Some clones in this sample may be carry-over from other donors' samples. The sample was PBMCs.

CDR3 bases: TGTGCCAGCTCAGTACAGGCGAGCGTAACGAGGGCAGATACGCAGTATTTT. This translates into CASSVQASVTRADTQYF. The genes are TRBV18 and TRBJ2-3; the D call may be TRBD1 or TRBD2 (5 bases each). CDR1 is KGHSH, CDR2 LQKENI, per germline. The CDR3 extends over 17 amino acids. Trimming removed 5 bases from V and 4 bases from J, with 22 bases in between.